The rows below give T cell receptor beta chains drawn from one sample of a study of shared clonotypes between healthy human individuals. The table came from immunoSEQ multiplex PCR; TCRdb's copy has only in-frame clones and leaves some out. This sample has millions of clones; about 95% occur once, and the top ten carry around 1.1%. The specimen sequenced was naive CD8+ T cells sorted from blood. The source of these receptors is a man between 18 and 35 years old in good health. Each CDR3 is given with its conserved first and last residue. The D gene is left open where the match is weak. Size values are once, few and many counts, or a class for expanded clones, and some rows have none.

CDR3	DNA	size	D	J	V
CASSHITSVEQFF	TGCGCCAGCAGCCACATAACTAGTGTTGAGCAGTTCTTC	NA	NA	TRBJ2-1	TRBV4-1
CASSQRDRPDTEAFF	TGCGCCAGCAGCCAGAGGGACCGGCCGGACACTGAAGCTTTCTTT	NA	NA	TRBJ1-1	TRBV4-1
CASSEWRISAKNIQYF	TGTGCCAGCAGTGAATGGCGGATTTCGGCCAAAAACATTCAGTACTTC	NA	NA	TRBJ2-4	TRBV6-1
CASSDGTLNSGANVLTF	TGTGCCAGCAGCGACGGGACGTTGAACTCTGGGGCCAACGTCCTGACTTTC	NA	NA	TRBJ2-6	TRBV9
CASSPGLAVAYEQYF	TGTGCCAGCAGCCCGGGACTAGCGGTAGCCTACGAGCAGTACTTC	once	TRBD2	TRBJ2-7	TRBV5-6
CASSLAGYGDGELFF	TGTGCCAGCAGCTTAGCGGGGTACGGAGATGGGGAGCTGTTTTTT	once	NA	TRBJ2-2	TRBV7-9
CASSHLLQWGSGANVLTF	TGCGCCAGCAGCCATTTACTCCAGTGGGGCTCTGGGGCCAACGTCCTGACTTTC	once	NA	TRBJ2-6	TRBV4-1
CASSQGLAGAHEQYF	TGCGCCAGCAGCCAAGGACTAGCGGGAGCGCACGAGCAGTACTTC	NA	TRBD2	TRBJ2-7	TRBV4-3
CASSLETRTDTQYF	TGTGCCAGCAGCTTAGAGACTAGGACAGATACGCAGTATTTT	NA	NA	TRBJ2-3	TRBV7-8
CASSETGRPYEQYF	TGTGCCAGCAGTGAGACGGGACGGCCCTACGAGCAGTACTTC	NA	NA	TRBJ2-7	TRBV27
CADTGNSYEQYF	TGTGCCGATACAGGGAACTCCTACGAGCAGTACTTC	NA	NA	TRBJ2-7	TRBV7-9
CASSPAWGETYNEQFF	TGTGCCAGCAGCCCCGCCTGGGGGGAAACCTACAATGAGCAGTTCTTC	NA	NA	TRBJ2-1	TRBV27
CASSRDRDYEQYF	TGTGCCAGCAGTCGGGACAGGGACTACGAGCAGTACTTC	NA	TRBD1	TRBJ2-7	TRBV6-1
CASSSYSGYTGETQYF	TGTGCCAGCAGCTCTTATAGCGGTTATACGGGGGAGACCCAGTACTTC	NA	NA	TRBJ2-5	TRBV7-2
CASSLEGLKYTDTQYF	TGTGCCAGCAGCTTGGAGGGCCTAAAGTACACAGATACGCAGTATTTT	NA	NA	TRBJ2-3	TRBV5-6
CAISETLRGQPQETQYF	TGTGCCATCAGTGAGACCCTAAGGGGACAACCTCAAGAGACCCAGTACTTC	NA	NA	TRBJ2-5	TRBV10-3
CASSYAPEGVGNTIYF	TGTGCCAGCAGTTACGCCCCCGAGGGGGTTGGAAACACCATATATTTT	once	NA	TRBJ1-3	TRBV6-6
CASSLTPERAFF	TGTGCCAGCAGCTTAACGCCGGAAAGGGCTTTCTTT	NA	NA	TRBJ1-1	TRBV7-9
CASSWGGSGRWGQETQYF	TGTGCCAGCAGCTGGGGAGGTAGCGGGAGATGGGGCCAAGAGACCCAGTACTTC	NA	TRBD2	TRBJ2-5	TRBV5-6
CASSPHTDQLSYEQYF	TGTGCCAGCAGCCCTCACACCGACCAGCTCTCCTACGAGCAGTACTTC	NA	NA	TRBJ2-7	TRBV11-2
CASSLDSYNEQFF	TGTGCCAGCAGCTTAGACAGTTACAATGAGCAGTTCTTC	NA	NA	TRBJ2-1	TRBV11-2
CASSLADGGFGETQYF	TGTGCCAGCAGCTTGGCCGACGGGGGTTTTGGAGAGACCCAGTACTTC	NA	NA	TRBJ2-5	TRBV5-6
CASSATLGTEAFF	TGTGCCAGCAGCGCGACGTTGGGCACTGAAGCTTTCTTT	NA	NA	TRBJ1-1	TRBV9
CASSSWTNEKLFF	TGTGCCAGCAGTTCCTGGACTAATGAAAAACTGTTTTTT	NA	NA	TRBJ1-4	TRBV27
CASSQQTGAPLEAFF	TGCGCCAGCAGCCAGCAAACAGGGGCCCCCCTCGAAGCTTTCTTT	NA	TRBD1	TRBJ1-1	TRBV4-1
CASSFQDDPETQYF	TGTGCCAGCAGTTTCCAGGACGATCCTGAGACCCAGTACTTC	NA	NA	TRBJ2-5	TRBV6-5